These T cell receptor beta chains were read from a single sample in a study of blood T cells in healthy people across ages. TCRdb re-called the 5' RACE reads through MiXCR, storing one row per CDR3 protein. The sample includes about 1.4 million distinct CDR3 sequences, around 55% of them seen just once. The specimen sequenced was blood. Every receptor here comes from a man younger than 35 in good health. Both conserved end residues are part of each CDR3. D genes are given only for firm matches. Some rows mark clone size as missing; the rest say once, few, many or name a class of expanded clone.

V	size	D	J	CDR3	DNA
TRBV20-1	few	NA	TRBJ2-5	CSASGRVPQETQYF	TGCAGTGCTAGTGGTAGGGTACCCCAGGAGACCCAGTACTTC
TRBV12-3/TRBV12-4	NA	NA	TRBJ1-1	CASSLGAGFSEAFF	TGTGCCAGCAGTTTAGGCGCGGGGTTTTCTGAAGCTTTCTTT
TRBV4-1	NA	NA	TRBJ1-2	CASSQDWAGSYTF	TGCGCCAGCAGCCAAGATTGGGCTGGTAGCTACACCTTC
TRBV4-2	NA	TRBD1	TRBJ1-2	CASSEGTGDGYTF	TGTGCCAGCAGTGAGGGGACAGGGGATGGCTACACCTTC
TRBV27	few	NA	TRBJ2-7	CASSGELNEQYF	TGTGCCAGCAGTGGTGAGCTCAACGAGCAGTACTTC
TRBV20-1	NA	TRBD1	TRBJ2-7	CSANNYRGGTGGYEQYF	TGCAGTGCTAATAACTATCGAGGGGGGACAGGGGGTTACGAGCAGTACTTC
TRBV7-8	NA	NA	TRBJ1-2	CASSPLFSINGYTF	TGTGCCAGCAGCCCACTATTTAGTATTAACGGCTACACCTTC
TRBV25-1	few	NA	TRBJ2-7	CASSVTDYEQYF	TGTGCCAGCAGTGTCACAGACTACGAGCAGTACTTC
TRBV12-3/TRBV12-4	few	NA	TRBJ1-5	CASSLLAYNQPQHF	TGTGCCAGCAGTTTATTGGCCTATAATCAGCCCCAGCATTTT
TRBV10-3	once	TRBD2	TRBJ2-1	CAISESTGGLRNEQFF	TGTGCCATCAGTGAGTCGACGGGGGGGCTGAGGAATGAGCAGTTCTTC
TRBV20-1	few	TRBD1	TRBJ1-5	CSAKTGDQPQHF	TGCAGTGCTAAAACAGGGGATCAGCCCCAGCATTTT
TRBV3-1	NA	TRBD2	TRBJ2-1	CASSQEGWGLADNEQFF	TGTGCCAGCAGCCAAGAGGGATGGGGACTAGCGGACAATGAGCAGTTCTTC
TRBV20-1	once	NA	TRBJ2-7	CSARVGVHEQYF	TGCAGTGCTCGGGTAGGGGTCCACGAGCAGTACTTC
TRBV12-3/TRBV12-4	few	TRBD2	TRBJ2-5	CASSPGVAGSQETQYF	TGTGCCAGCAGTCCCGGAGTAGCGGGATCACAAGAGACCCAGTACTTC
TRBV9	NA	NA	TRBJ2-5	CASSVEGGETQYF	TGTGCCAGCAGCGTAGAGGGGGGAGAGACCCAGTACTTC
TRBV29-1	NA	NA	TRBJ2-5	CSVLGQMGEETQYF	TGCAGCGTTCTTGGACAAATGGGTGAGGAGACCCAGTACTTC
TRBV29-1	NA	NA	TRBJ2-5	CSVEDLSNEQYF	TGCAGCGTTGAAGATCTGAGCAATGAGCAGTACTTC
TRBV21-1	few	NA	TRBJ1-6	CASSPRGGVGSPLHF	TGTGCCAGCAGCCCCCGGGGCGGGGTAGGATCACCCCTCCACTTT
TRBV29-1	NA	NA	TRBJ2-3	CGVEDLTVDTQYF	TGCGGCGTTGAAGACCTGACCGTAGATACGCAGTATTTT
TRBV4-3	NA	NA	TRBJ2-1	CAGGNSANEQFF	TGCGCCGGCGGGAATAGTGCGAACGAGCAGTTCTTC
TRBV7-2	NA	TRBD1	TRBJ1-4	CASSPRDRESKKLFF	TGTGCCAGCAGCCCCCGGGACAGGGAGTCGAAAAAACTGTTTTTT
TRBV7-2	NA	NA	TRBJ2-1	CASSPSGEAGVNEQFF	TGTGCCAGCAGCCCGTCGGGGGAAGCGGGTGTCAATGAGCAGTTCTTC
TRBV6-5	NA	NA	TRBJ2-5	CASRLLAGETQYF	TGTGCCAGCAGGCTACTAGCTGGGGAGACCCAGTACTTC
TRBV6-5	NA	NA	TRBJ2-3	CASSAIRTTDTQYF	TGTGCCAGCAGCGCAATTCGCACCACAGATACGCAGTATTTT
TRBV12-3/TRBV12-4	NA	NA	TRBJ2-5	CASSLGRGANRRETQYF	TGTGCCAGCAGTTTAGGTCGGGGAGCAAACAGGAGGGAGACCCAGTACTTC
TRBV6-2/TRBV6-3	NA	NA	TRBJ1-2	CASSSPRGIDYGYTF	TGTGCCAGCAGTTCCCCCAGAGGGATCGACTATGGCTACACCTTC
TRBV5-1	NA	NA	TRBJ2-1	CASSLREVRRSYNEQFF	TGCGCCAGCAGCTTGAGGGAGGTGAGGCGCTCCTACAATGAGCAGTTCTTC
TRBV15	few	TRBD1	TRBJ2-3	CATSRAGTGADTQYF	TGTGCCACCAGCAGGGCTGGGACAGGGGCAGATACGCAGTATTTT